These 25 T cell receptor beta chains were sequenced from one sample in a study of T cell responses to AZD1222 COVID-19 vaccine. Method: immunoSEQ multiplex PCR; TCRdb's copy keeps in-frame clones and lacks some. The sample records more than 75,000 clones, about 91% being singletons. This sample comprised peripheral blood, obtained on day 0 of AZD1222 vaccination. Receptor source: an adult in good health.

V and J are TRBV14 and TRBJ2-3; the D gene could be TRBD1 or TRBD2 (5 bases each). CDR3 length: 14 residues. Germline V lookup: CDR1 SGHDN, CDR2 FVKESK. V was trimmed by 0 bases and J by 6 bases, leaving 10 bases between them. This CDR3 is CASSQDRGGDTQYF. The CDR3 region has the DNA TGTGCCAGCAGCCAAGATAGGGGCGGGGATACGCAGTATTTT.

The chain has TRBV11-2 and TRBJ2-7, with D unclear. V dropped 1 base and J dropped 4 bases, with 8 bases sitting between them. The germline V gene encodes CDR1 SGHAT and CDR2 FQNNGV. CDR3 size: 13 residues. CDR3 sequence (DNA): TGTGCCAGCAGCTTAGGCCAGGAGTACGAGCAGTACTTC. As protein: CASSLGQEYEQYF.

V gene TRBV24-1 combines with J gene TRBJ2-7, with 12 positions matching TRBD2. The CDR3 runs to 18 residues. Unmatched junction bases numbered 15, after V lost 5 bases and J lost 5 bases. Germline V CDR1 and CDR2: KGHDR, SFDVKD. The CDR3 DNA is TGTGCCACCAGTGCCCACCCTATGACTAGCGGGAGTGGTAACGAGCAGTACTTC. It yields the protein CATSAHPMTSGSGNEQYF.

The genes are TRBV19 and TRBJ2-7; TRBD2 matches at 12 bases. The V gene end was trimmed by 5 bases and the J gene end by 1 base; junction bases not matched to a gene: 6. Germline V lookup: CDR1 LNHDA, CDR2 SQIVND (reference sequence). This CDR3 has 16 amino acids. The CDR3 is CASSRPGTSGSYEQYF. The DNA for the CDR3 is TGTGCCAGTAGTCGCCCCGGGACTAGCGGGTCCTACGAGCAGTACTTC.

The chain combines TRBV6-6 with TRBJ1-2; D is ambiguous. The CDR3 is made up of 14 amino acids. V dropped 2 bases and J dropped 2 bases, with 9 bases sitting between them. From germline, CDR1 is MNHNY and CDR2 SVGAGI (reference sequence). Here the CDR3 reads CASSYQQENYGYTF. In DNA, the CDR3 is TGTGCCAGCAGTTACCAACAAGAGAACTATGGCTACACCTTC.

The V gene is TRBV7-2, the J gene TRBJ2-1; 13 nucleotides align to TRBD2. CDR1 is SGHTA, CDR2 FQGNSA, per germline. With 5 bases clipped from V and 0 bases from J, the junction kept 4 bases outside the gene matches. CDR3 length: 17 amino acids. CDR3 bases: TGTGCCAGCAGCATAGGGACTAGCGGGACCTCCTACAATGAGCAGTTCTTC. Its translation is CASSIGTSGTSYNEQFF.

The chain combines TRBV5-8 with TRBJ2-1, with 11 bases matching TRBD2. With V trimmed by 4 bases and J by 3 bases, 3 bases remained unmatched. CDR1 SGHTS and CDR2 YDEGEE come from the germline V gene. The length of the CDR3 is 15 residues. The CDR3 loop is CASSHGTSGYNEQFF. CDR3 DNA sequence: TGTGCCAGCAGCCACGGGACTAGCGGCTACAATGAGCAGTTCTTC.

The count of this clone is one. The chain recombines TRBV5-1 with TRBJ1-5, with D unresolved. Germline CDR1 and CDR2: SGHRS and YFSETQ. Deletions cut 2 bases from V and 0 bases from J, with 18 bases between. This CDR3 region has 18 residues. CDR3 nucleotide sequence: TGCGCCAGCAGCTTCCCGTGGTACAGCCATTATAGCAATCAGCCCCAGCATTTT. This sequence encodes CASSFPWYSHYSNQPQHF.

The genes are TRBV5-1 and TRBJ1-5; D gene ambiguous. Germline values: CDR1 SGHRS, CDR2 YFSETQ. V lost 0 bases and J 2 bases, leaving 12 bases between the germline ends. This CDR3 is built from 16 residues. DNA for the CDR3: TGCGCCAGCAGCTTGGACGGGCTGGGTGGCAATCAGCCCCAGCATTTT. Protein: CASSLDGLGGNQPQHF.

The CDR3 nucleotides read TGTGCCAGCAGGCTTTGGGATGGCTACACCTTC. As protein: CASRLWDGYTF. J is TRBJ1-2 and V is TRBV6-5; no reliable D call. CDR1 and CDR2 from the germline V gene are MNHEY and SVGAGI. The CDR3 runs 11 residues. Trimming pared 6 bases from V and 6 bases from J, leaving 8 bases between.

In its sample, this clone was seen once. The chain's CDR3 is CASSISGTGGANYGYTF. The CDR3 nucleotides read TGTGCCAGTAGTATCTCCGGGACAGGGGGAGCTAACTATGGCTACACCTTC. The chain is built from TRBV19 and TRBJ1-2; 11 nucleotides line up with TRBD1. The trim removed 3 bases at V and 0 bases at J, leaving 6 bases unmatched. Germline lookup yields CDR1 LNHDA and CDR2 SQIVND (reference sequence). This CDR3 spans 17 amino acids.

The chain is built from TRBV10-3 and TRBJ1-3; D call uncertain. The germline V and J ends were trimmed by 7 bases and 2 bases, with 6 bases remaining between them. Germline V lookup: CDR1 ENHRY, CDR2 SYGVKD. The CDR3 runs to 12 residues. The CDR3 sequence is CAITGTGNTIYF. CDR3 DNA sequence: TGTGCCATCACGGGAACTGGAAACACCATATATTTT.

J is TRBJ2-1 and V is TRBV6-5; D gene unclear. The CDR3 length is 14 residues. V lost 6 bases and J lost 3, with 12 bases in between. In germline, CDR1 is MNHEY, CDR2 SVGAGI. DNA of the CDR3: TGTGCCAGCAGCTGGGCCTTAGGCTACAATGAGCAGTTCTTC. Its protein is CASSWALGYNEQFF.

The J gene is TRBJ2-3, the V gene TRBV6-4; 15 bases fit TRBD2. Germline values: CDR1 MRHNA, CDR2 SNTAGT. This CDR3 comprises 16 residues. The trim removed 5 bases at V and 3 bases at J, leaving 3 bases unmatched. The CDR3 nucleotides are TGTGCCAGCAGTCTTGGACTAGCGGGAGGGACAGATACGCAGTATTTT. Amino acids: CASSLGLAGGTDTQYF.

The chain carries TRBV12-3 or TRBV12-4 and TRBJ2-1; D not certain. The CDR3 is made up of 13 amino acids. Trimming removed 5 bases at V and 8 bases at J, with 13 bases between. The CDR3 here is CASSPHTGYEQFF. In DNA form, the CDR3 reads TGTGCCAGCAGTCCACATACTGGTTATGAGCAGTTCTTC.

The chain links TRBV13 to TRBJ2-7; D unclear. The germline gives CDR1 PRHDT, CDR2 FYEKMQ (reference sequence). The CDR3 length is 12 residues. Between the trimmed V and J ends, which lost 5 bases and 2 bases, there was a span of 7 bases. CDR3 in DNA: TGTGCCAGCAGCGGAGAGGCCTACGAGCAGTACTTC. Translating it yields CASSGEAYEQYF.

This chain uses TRBV7-3 with TRBJ2-1, with a tentative D call TRBD2 (5 bases). The V end was cut by 6 bases, the J end by 5 bases, with 14 bases between. The CDR3 sequence is 14 residues long. Looked up from germline, CDR1 is SGHTA and CDR2 is FQGTGA. The CDR3 DNA sequence: TGTGCCAGCAGTTCTCGTTTGGGAGACAATGAGCAGTTCTTC. The encoded protein is CASSSRLGDNEQFF. The full variable domain, its missing parts supplied by reference TRBV7-3 and TRBJ2-1, is GAGVSQTPSNKVTEKGKYVELRCDPISGHTALYWYRQSLGQGPEFLIYFQGTGAADDSGLPNDRFFAVRPEGSVSTLKIQRTERGDSAVYLCASSSRLGDNEQFFGPGTRLTVL.

CDR3 in DNA: TGTGCCAGCCTATATAGGAGGGATGAGCAGTACTTC. Its translation: CASLYRRDEQYF. V usage is TRBV19 and J usage is TRBJ2-7, with a weak D call TRBD2 (6 bases). CDR3 length: 12 amino acids. Trimming removed 9 bases from V and 7 bases from J, with 16 bases in between. Germline values: CDR1 LNHDA, CDR2 SQIVND (reference sequence).

The V gene is TRBV7-7, the J gene TRBJ2-5; D may be TRBD2 (6 bases). V gave up 6 bases and J gave up 2 bases, with 16 bases separating them. Germline V lookup: CDR1 SSHAT, CDR2 FNYEAQ (reference sequence). There are 15 residues in the CDR3. CDR3 residues: CASSRTTWVQETQYF. CDR3 DNA: TGTGCCAGCAGTCGGACTACCTGGGTTCAAGAGACCCAGTACTTC.

This chain joins TRBV3-1 (or the pseudogene TRBV3-2) and TRBJ1-5; D gene uncertain. The CDR3 loop spans 15 amino acids. Trimming took off 0 bases at V and 2 bases at J, with 8 bases between the two ends. Looked up from germline, CDR1 is LGHDT and CDR2 is YNNKEL (reference sequence). The CDR3: CASSQDRRGNQPQHF. CDR3 DNA: TGTGCCAGCAGCCAAGATCGAAGGGGCAATCAGCCCCAGCATTTT.

The CDR3 DNA follows: TGTGCCAGCAGGGCCGGGGTGGATGAAAAACTGTTTTTT. Its translation: CASRAGVDEKLFF. The chain is built from TRBV27 and TRBJ1-4; D is ambiguous. Deletions cut 6 bases from V and 6 bases from J, with 11 bases between. The germline V gene encodes CDR1 MNHEY and CDR2 SMNVEV (reference sequence). This CDR3 is 13 amino acids long.

This chain links TRBV2 with TRBJ1-1; 9 bases line up with TRBD1. The CDR3 covers 14 residues. J gave up 4 bases and V 7 bases, and 7 bases lay outside the gene matches. CDR1 and CDR2 from the germline V gene are SNHLY and FYNNEI. The CDR3: CASTRTGVFTEAFF. As DNA, the CDR3 is TGTGCCAGCACCCGGACAGGGGTTTTCACTGAAGCTTTCTTT.

The V and J genes are TRBV3-1 (or the pseudogene TRBV3-2) and TRBJ1-5; 9 bases match TRBD1. Germline CDR1 and CDR2: LGHDT and YNNKEL (reference sequence). With 4 bases clipped from V and 5 bases from J, the junction kept 6 bases outside the gene matches. CDR3 size: 15 residues. This chain's CDR3 is CASSLGTGQDQPQHF. The DNA of the CDR3 is TGTGCCAGCAGCCTTGGGACAGGGCAAGATCAGCCCCAGCATTTT.

The chain combines TRBV5-1 with TRBJ2-3, with TRBD1 matching over 8 bases. CDR1 is SGHRS, CDR2 YFSETQ, per germline. V lost 4 bases and J lost 5; bases outside the gene matches: 6. The CDR3 totals 14 residues. The CDR3 loop reads CASSAQGAGDTQYF. As DNA, the CDR3 is TGCGCCAGCAGCGCCCAGGGGGCGGGAGATACGCAGTATTTT.

J is TRBJ2-7 and V is TRBV10-3; D may be TRBD1 (6 bases). Trimming removed 3 bases at V and 2 bases at J, with 14 bases between. Germline V gene lookup returns CDR1 ENHRY and CDR2 SYGVKD. The CDR3 totals 15 residues. CDR3 loop: CAISDRDTEAYEQYF. The CDR3 bases are TGTGCCATCAGTGACCGGGACACCGAGGCCTACGAGCAGTACTTC.